One sample yielded the 25 T cell receptor beta chains listed below, sequenced in a study of Ad26.COV2.S vaccination and SARS-CoV-2 variants. Stated treatment: approximately 18 received Ad26.COV2.S at low or high dose, single or two shots; about 5 received placebo; per-sample allocation not given. Day 63 following the first vaccine or placebo injection was when the samples were taken. Measured with immunoSEQ multiplex PCR; TCRdb has only the in-frame clones, and not every one. Among approximately 300,000 clones listed, 85% were seen once. The sequencing here drew on peripheral blood, taken in a trial of Ad26.COV2.S vaccine versus placebo. These receptors were collected from a person aged 18-65 years who received the Ad26.COV2.S COVID-19 vaccine or a placebo.

The chain couples TRBV5-1 to TRBJ2-7, with D possibly being TRBD2 (5 bases). Looked up from germline, CDR1 is SGHRS and CDR2 is YFSETQ. Trimming took 4 bases from V and 2 from J, leaving 10 bases between them. The CDR3 consists of 13 residues. The CDR3 DNA is TGCGCCAGCAGCCCGGGATTTCCCTACGAGCAGTACTTC. Protein sequence: CASSPGFPYEQYF.

The rearrangement uses TRBV6-6 and TRBJ1-2; D might be TRBD1 (5 bases). Trimming took off 5 bases at V and 4 bases at J, with 17 bases between the two ends. The CDR3 runs 15 residues. Germline assignment: CDR1 MNHNY and CDR2 SVGAGI (reference sequence). CDR3 bases: TGTGCCAGCAGTCACACACAAGGGACTGGCTATGGCTACACCTTC. Amino acid sequence: CASSHTQGTGYGYTF.

V and J are TRBV5-1 and TRBJ2-5, with 10 bases identical to TRBD2. The CDR3 contains 17 residues. Unmatched junction bases numbered 11, after V lost 4 bases and J lost 2 bases. Germline-derived CDR1 and CDR2 are SGHRS and YFSETQ. CDR3 protein: CASSPRPSGGSQETQYF. The CDR3 nucleotides are TGCGCCAGCAGCCCCCGGCCTAGCGGGGGAAGTCAAGAGACCCAGTACTTC.

The chain joins TRBV6-2 or TRBV6-3 to TRBJ1-2, with 8 bases matching TRBD1. With V trimmed by 2 bases and J by 4 bases, 6 bases remained unmatched. CDR3 length: 15 amino acids. CDR1 and CDR2 (germline): MNHEY, SVGEGT. CDR3 bases: TGTGCCAGCAGTTACGGACAGGGAACAATCTATGGCTACACCTTC. Amino acids: CASSYGQGTIYGYTF.

This clone was counted ten times or more. The chain is built from TRBV28 and TRBJ1-3; tentatively, D is TRBD1 (5 bases). The CDR3 is made up of 14 amino acids. In germline, CDR1 is MDHEN, CDR2 SYDVKM. Trimming took 8 bases from V and 7 from J, leaving 18 bases between them. The CDR3 sequence: CASLGGVISNTIYF. CDR3 nucleotide sequence: TGTGCCAGCCTCGGGGGGGTTATCAGCAACACCATATATTTT.

For the CDR3, the DNA is TGTGCCAGCAGCTTACCGGGAAGTGAAAAACTGTTTTTT. Amino acid sequence: CASSLPGSEKLFF. The genes are TRBV11-1 and TRBJ1-4; D remains ambiguous. The CDR3 is 13 amino acids. V was trimmed by 2 bases and J by 7 bases, leaving 8 bases between them. Germline values: CDR1 SGHAT, CDR2 FQDESV (reference sequence).

This clone was detected only a few times. J is TRBJ2-5 and V is TRBV11-1; D is perhaps TRBD1 (6 bases). The CDR3 loop spans 15 amino acids. Trimming removed 4 bases at V and 1 base at J, with 13 bases between. The V gene's germline CDR1 is SGHAT and CDR2 FQDESV (reference sequence). DNA for the CDR3: TGTGCCAGCAGCTCCTACAGGGTTGGCCAAGAGACCCAGTACTTC. Protein: CASSSYRVGQETQYF. The whole variable domain, filled in from reference TRBV11-1 and TRBJ2-5, reads EAEVAQSPRYKITEKSQAVAFWCDPISGHATLYWYRQILGQGPELLVQFQDESVVDDSQLPKDRFSAERLKGVDSTLKIQPAELGDSAMYLCASSSYRVGQETQYFGPGTRLLVL.

This rearrangement joins TRBV28 to TRBJ1-5; D perhaps matches TRBD1 (5 bases). The germline V and J ends were trimmed by 6 bases and 4 bases, with 16 bases remaining between them. CDR1 is MDHEN and CDR2 is SYDVKM in the germline V gene. This CDR3 is built from 15 residues. The CDR3 loop reads CASSLRGAGNQPQHF. DNA for the CDR3: TGTGCCAGCAGCCTCCGCGGGGCCGGGAATCAGCCCCAGCATTTT.

This clone was found once. The chain combines TRBV6-1 with TRBJ1-2; TRBD1 matches at 7 bases. The CDR3 spans 15 residues. The germline V gene has CDR1 MNHNS and CDR2 SASEGT. The V segment lost 3 bases and the J segment 5 bases; nucleotides outside the gene matches: 9. The CDR3 spells CASSDSGRGLYGYTF. As DNA, the CDR3 is TGTGCCAGCAGTGATTCGGGCAGGGGGTTGTATGGCTACACCTTC.

A remark on this clone: The same CDR3 is also encoded by other DNA sequences in this sample. The chain employs TRBV7-6 and TRBJ2-7; 10 bases agree with TRBD1. CDR1 and CDR2 (germline): SGHVS, FNYEAQ. V dropped 1 base and J dropped 4; count of bases not matched to a gene: 4. CDR3 size: 15 residues. CDR3 DNA: TGTGCCAGCAGCTTAGAGGACAGGGGGTCGTACGAGCAGTACTTC. Encoded protein: CASSLEDRGSYEQYF.

The chain couples TRBV28 to TRBJ2-2; 12 bases map to TRBD2. Germline V gene data show CDR1 as MDHEN and CDR2 as SYDVKM. V shed 2 bases and J 3 bases; nucleotides not matched to a gene: 7. This CDR3 spans 18 amino acids. The CDR3 sequence: CASSLRKSSGGDTGELFF. In nucleotides, the CDR3 is TGTGCCAGCAGTTTACGGAAGTCTAGCGGGGGGGACACCGGGGAGCTGTTTTTT. The complete variable domain, with remaining parts taken from reference TRBV28 and TRBJ2-2, reads DVKVTQSSRYLVKRTGEKVFLECVQDMDHENMFWYRQDPGLGLRLIYFSYDVKMKEKGDIPEGYSVSREKKERFSLILESASTNQTSMYLCASSLRKSSGGDTGELFFGEGSRLTVL.

This chain connects TRBV7-2 to TRBJ2-5, with 8 bases aligning to TRBD2. Germline lookup yields CDR1 SGHTA and CDR2 FQGNSA. This CDR3 has 13 residues. Losses at the gene ends were 5 bases for V and 5 bases for J; bases not matched to a gene: 4. CDR3 amino acids: CASSPPGGETQYF. The CDR3 DNA follows: TGTGCCAGCAGCCCCCCGGGAGGGGAGACCCAGTACTTC.

The CDR3 nucleotides are TGCAGTGCTACGGGAGTAGGTGGCTACACCTTC. Translating it yields CSATGVGGYTF. The chain couples TRBV20-1 to TRBJ1-2; D is unclear. The CDR3 spans 11 residues. Germline CDR1 DFQATT, CDR2 SNEGSKA (reference sequence). Trimming pared 4 bases from V and 7 bases from J, leaving 10 bases between.

The V call is TRBV6-6, the J call TRBJ1-4, with TRBD1 as a possible D gene (5 bases). The V end was cut by 5 bases, the J end by 7 bases, with 17 bases between. CDR3 length: 15 residues. Germline lookup yields CDR1 MNHNY and CDR2 SVGAGI (reference sequence). The CDR3 DNA is TGTGCCAGCAGTAGCAGCTTGACCGGGGGTGAAAAACTGTTTTTT. It encodes CASSSSLTGGEKLFF.

The genes are TRBV3-1 (or the pseudogene TRBV3-2) and TRBJ2-3; TRBD2 might be the D (6 bases). Germline lookup yields CDR1 LGHDT and CDR2 YNNKEL (reference sequence). CDR3 length equals 16 residues. The ends were cut back, 2 bases at V and 1 base at J, with 13 bases in the middle. Here the CDR3 DNA reads TGTGCCAGCAGCCAAACCCTGCGGGGAGGCACAGATACGCAGTATTTT. Protein sequence: CASSQTLRGGTDTQYF.

The genes are TRBV6-5 and TRBJ2-5; TRBD2 agrees at 7 bases. With 10 bases clipped from V and 9 bases from J, the junction kept 17 bases outside the gene matches. Germline CDR1 reads MNHEY; CDR2 reads SVGAGI. This CDR3 is 14 amino acids long. CDR3 bases: TGTGCCACCACGGGGAGTGAGCGGGGTATGGCCCAGTACTTC. Translated: CATTGSERGMAQYF.

The chain links TRBV6-5 to TRBJ2-7; no definite D call. CDR1 is MNHEY, CDR2 SVGAGI, per germline. The CDR3 spans 14 residues. V was shortened by 2 bases and J by 1 base, with 9 bases between the two germline ends. The CDR3 spells CASSYVSGSYEQYF. The CDR3, as DNA: TGTGCCAGCAGTTACGTTTCGGGTTCCTACGAGCAGTACTTC.

This chain connects TRBV7-8 to TRBJ2-3, with D perhaps matching TRBD2 (5 bases). The ends were cut back, 0 bases at V and 3 bases at J, with 10 bases in the middle. This CDR3 region has 15 residues. The germline V gene has CDR1 SGHVS and CDR2 FQNEAQ. The CDR3 coding sequence is TGTGCCAGCAGCTTAGCGCGGGTAGGGACAGATACGCAGTATTTT. Translating gives CASSLARVGTDTQYF.

Here the CDR3 DNA reads TGTGCTAGTGGTTTGGCGCACGACCCCCACAGGGGTTACTATGGCTACACCTTC. It yields the protein CASGLAHDPHRGYYGYTF. The rearrangement joins TRBV12-5 to TRBJ1-2, with 7 bases that match TRBD1. V trimming: 1 base; J trimming: 3 bases; junction bases outside the gene matches: 14. This CDR3 comprises 18 residues. The germline V gene encodes CDR1 LGHNT and CDR2 FRNRAP. The whole variable domain, remainder taken from reference TRBV12-5 and TRBJ1-2, is DARVTQTPRHKVTEMGQEVTMRCQPILGHNTVFWYRQTMMQGLELLAYFRNRAPLDDSGMPKDRFSAEMPDATLATLKIQPSEPRDSAVYFCASGLAHDPHRGYYGYTFGSGTRLTVV.

This clone was recorded only once. V usage is TRBV27 and J usage is TRBJ1-3; 8 bases line up with TRBD1. The CDR3 is 16 amino acids. Trimming cost V 0 bases and J 3 bases; bases outside gene matches: 4. Germline loops: CDR1 MNHEY, CDR2 SMNVEV (reference sequence). CDR3 loop: CASSLSTGVNGNTIYF. The DNA of the CDR3 is TGTGCCAGCAGTTTATCGACAGGGGTAAATGGAAACACCATATATTTT.

This rearrangement joins TRBV29-1 to TRBJ1-5; 7 bases line up with TRBD1. The CDR3 totals 13 residues. The germline CDR1 and CDR2 sequences are SQVTM and ANQGSEA. The junction had 4 bases not matched to a gene; V was cut back by 4 bases and J by 4 bases. DNA for the CDR3: TGCAGCGTTGGACAGGGAAGAAATCAGCCCCAGCATTTT. Encoded protein: CSVGQGRNQPQHF.

The chain joins TRBV10-3 to TRBJ2-7; TRBD1 matches 10 bases. Germline V lookup: CDR1 ENHRY, CDR2 SYGVKD. J lost 5 bases, V lost 7 bases, and 20 bases had no gene match. The CDR3 covers 18 residues. The CDR3 spells CAIMRFGGPTGGKDEQYF. The DNA of the CDR3 is TGTGCCATCATGAGGTTTGGAGGGCCGACAGGGGGCAAGGACGAGCAGTACTTC.

The J gene is TRBJ1-5, the V gene TRBV28; D is possibly TRBD1 (5 bases). The CDR3 has 15 amino acids. V dropped 7 bases and J dropped 4 bases, with 17 bases sitting between them. The V gene's germline CDR1 is MDHEN and CDR2 SYDVKM. CDR3 in amino acids: CASKYPGGGNQPQHF. For the CDR3, the DNA is TGTGCCAGCAAGTATCCGGGGGGTGGGAATCAGCCCCAGCATTTT.

The chain joins TRBV4-1 to TRBJ2-5, with 9 bases identical to TRBD2. V dropped 3 bases and J dropped 5; count of bases not matched to a gene: 19. CDR3 length: 19 residues. Germline V gene data show CDR1 as MGHRA and CDR2 as YSYEKL. The CDR3 is CASSQARTGLAGMGETQYF. The CDR3 DNA is TGCGCCAGCAGCCAGGCTCGAACGGGGCTAGCGGGGATGGGGGAGACCCAGTACTTC.

V usage is TRBV28 and J usage is TRBJ1-5; TRBD1 agrees at 9 bases. The germline gives CDR1 MDHEN, CDR2 SYDVKM. J lost 4 bases, V lost 6 bases, and 10 bases had no gene match. The CDR3 totals 16 residues. The CDR3 bases are TGTGCCAGCAGCCCCGTGACAGGGGGAACGAATCAGCCCCAGCATTTT. The encoded protein is CASSPVTGGTNQPQHF. Supplemented by reference TRBV28 and TRBJ1-5, the full variable domain reads DVKVTQSSRYLVKRTGEKVFLECVQDMDHENMFWYRQDPGLGLRLIYFSYDVKMKEKGDIPEGYSVSREKKERFSLILESASTNQTSMYLCASSPVTGGTNQPQHFGDGTRLSIL.